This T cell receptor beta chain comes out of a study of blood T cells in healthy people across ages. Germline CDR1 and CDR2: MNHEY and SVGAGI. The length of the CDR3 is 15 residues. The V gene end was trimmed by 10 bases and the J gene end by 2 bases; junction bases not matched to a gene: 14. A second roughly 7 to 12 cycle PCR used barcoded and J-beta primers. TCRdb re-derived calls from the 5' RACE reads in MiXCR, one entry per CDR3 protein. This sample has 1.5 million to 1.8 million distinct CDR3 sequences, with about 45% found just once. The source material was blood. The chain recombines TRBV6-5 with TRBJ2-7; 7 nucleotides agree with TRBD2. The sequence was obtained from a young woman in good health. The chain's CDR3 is CATKQEGGGAYEQYF. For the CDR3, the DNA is TGTGCCACAAAGCAGGAGGGCGGGGGAGCCTACGAGCAGTACTTC.